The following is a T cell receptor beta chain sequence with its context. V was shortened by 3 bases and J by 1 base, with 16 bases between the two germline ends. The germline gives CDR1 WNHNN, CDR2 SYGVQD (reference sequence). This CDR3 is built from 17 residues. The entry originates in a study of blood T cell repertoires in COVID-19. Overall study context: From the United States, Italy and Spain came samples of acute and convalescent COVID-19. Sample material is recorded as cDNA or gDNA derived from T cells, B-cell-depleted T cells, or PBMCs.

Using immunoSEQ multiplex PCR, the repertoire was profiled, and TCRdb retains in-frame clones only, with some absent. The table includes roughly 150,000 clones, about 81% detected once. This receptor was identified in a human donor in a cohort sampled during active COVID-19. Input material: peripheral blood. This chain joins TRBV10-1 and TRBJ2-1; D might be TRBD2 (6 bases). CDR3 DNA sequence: TGCGCCAGCAGTGATGGAGGCGTCGGGGGTTCCTACAATGAGCAGTTCTTC. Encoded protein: CASSDGGVGGSYNEQFF.